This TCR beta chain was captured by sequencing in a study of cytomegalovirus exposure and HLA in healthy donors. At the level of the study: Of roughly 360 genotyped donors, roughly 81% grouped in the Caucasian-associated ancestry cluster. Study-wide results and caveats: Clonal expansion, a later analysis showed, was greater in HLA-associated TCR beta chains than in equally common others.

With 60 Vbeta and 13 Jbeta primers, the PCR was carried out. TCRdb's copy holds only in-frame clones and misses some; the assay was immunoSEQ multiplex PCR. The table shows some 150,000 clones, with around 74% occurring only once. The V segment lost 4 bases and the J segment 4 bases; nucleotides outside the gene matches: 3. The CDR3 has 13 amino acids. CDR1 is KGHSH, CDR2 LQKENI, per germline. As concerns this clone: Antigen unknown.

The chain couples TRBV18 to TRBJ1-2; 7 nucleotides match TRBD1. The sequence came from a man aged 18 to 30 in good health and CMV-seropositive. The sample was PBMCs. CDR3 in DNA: TGTGCCAGCTCACAGGACAGGAGCTATGGCTACACCTTC. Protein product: CASSQDRSYGYTF.